The 17 T cell receptor beta chains below all came from one sample that was sequenced in a study of blood T cell repertoires in COVID-19. Only in-frame clones appear in the TCRdb table, and some are missing; sequencing was by immunoSEQ multiplex PCR. The table lists about 170,000 clones, 70% to 90% of them singletons. Sequencing used peripheral blood. All receptors come from a middle-aged man who had recovered from COVID-19.

This chain joins TRBV24-1 and TRBJ2-2; the D gene is possibly TRBD2 (7 bases). In germline, CDR1 is KGHDR, CDR2 SFDVKD. The V end was cut by 7 bases, the J end by 4 bases, with 9 bases between. CDR3 length: 13 residues. CDR3 loop: CATRGGGTGELFF. The CDR3 coding sequence is TGTGCCACCAGGGGAGGGGGCACCGGGGAGCTGTTTTTT.

The chain is built from TRBV6-6 and TRBJ2-5; 11 positions match TRBD2. V shed 6 bases, J shed 4 bases, and the junction held 4 bases outside the gene matches. CDR1 MNHNY and CDR2 SVGAGI come from the germline V gene (reference sequence). There are 14 residues in the CDR3. In DNA form, the CDR3 reads TGTGCCAGCAGAATAGCGGGGGGGACAGAGACCCAGTACTTC. This encodes CASRIAGGTETQYF.

As DNA, the CDR3 is TGTGCCAGCAGTGGGGCCACAGATACGCAGTATTTT. Amino acid sequence: CASSGATDTQYF. This rearrangement joins TRBV9 to TRBJ2-3; tentative D call: TRBD1 (5 bases). V lost 5 bases, J lost 2 bases, and 6 bases lay in between. This CDR3 has 12 amino acids. Germline CDR1 SGDLS, CDR2 YYNGEE.

This clone occurred a few times. CDR3 amino acids: CASSRSYNEQFF. The CDR3 coding sequence is TGTGCCAGCAGCCGCTCCTACAATGAGCAGTTCTTC. The chain employs TRBV7-2 and TRBJ2-1; no clear D gene. Germline values: CDR1 SGHTA, CDR2 FQGNSA. V dropped 5 bases and J dropped 0 bases, with 2 bases sitting between them. There are 12 residues in the CDR3.

The rearrangement uses TRBV12-1 and TRBJ1-1. TRBV12-1 is reported as a pseudogene. The CDR3 spans 11 residues. The CDR3 reads CASILSTEAFF. The CDR3 region has the DNA TGTGCCAGCATCCTTAGCACTGAAGCTTTCTTT.

J is TRBJ1-1 and V is TRBV10-2; D is undetermined. The V and J ends lost 10 bases and 0 bases respectively, with 12 bases between them. CDR3 size: 13 residues. Germline CDR1 and CDR2: WSHSY and SAAADI. Written as DNA, the CDR3 is TGCGCCACACGGGAAAACATGAACACTGAAGCTTTCTTT. Encoded protein: CATRENMNTEAFF.

This chain uses TRBV19 with TRBJ2-7; TRBD2 is a possible D gene (6 bases). Germline V gene lookup returns CDR1 LNHDA and CDR2 SQIVND (reference sequence). This CDR3 has 16 amino acids. Trimming took 5 bases from V and 0 from J, leaving 17 bases between them. The DNA for the CDR3 is TGTGCCAGTAGTCGAGTTTGGGACTTAAGCTCCTACGAGCAGTACTTC. It translates to CASSRVWDLSSYEQYF.

The V call is TRBV7-2, the J call TRBJ2-5; 7 bases agree with TRBD2. The CDR3 contains 18 residues. Losses at the gene ends were 1 base for V and 5 bases for J; bases not matched to a gene: 16. The germline gives CDR1 SGHTA, CDR2 FQGNSA. Here the CDR3 reads CASSLVAGGGGTGETQYF. The DNA of the CDR3 is TGTGCCAGCAGCTTAGTGGCCGGCGGCGGGGGTACGGGGGAGACCCAGTACTTC. Looking up the rest from reference TRBV7-2 and TRBJ2-5 gives the full variable domain: GAGVSQSPSNKVTEKGKDVELRCDPISGHTALYWYRQSLGQGLEFLIYFQGNSAPDKSGLPSDRFSAERTGGSVSTLTIQRTQQEDSAVYLCASSLVAGGGGTGETQYFGPGTRLLVL.

The chain links TRBV20-1 to TRBJ2-7, with 11 bases fitting TRBD1. CDR1 and CDR2 (germline): DFQATT, SNEGSKA (reference sequence). This CDR3 spans 11 amino acids. The V segment lost 5 bases and the J segment 6 bases; nucleotides outside the gene matches: 0. The DNA for the CDR3 is TGCAGTGCTGGGACAGGGGGCGAGCAGTACTTC. This encodes CSAGTGGEQYF.

With respect to this clone: The same CDR3 also results from other DNA sequences found in this sample. The rearrangement links TRBV5-1 to TRBJ2-5; tentative D call: TRBD2 (5 bases). CDR1 is SGHRS and CDR2 is YFSETQ in the germline V gene. V shed 0 bases and J shed 4 bases, with 7 bases lying between them. The CDR3 sequence is 13 residues long. CDR3 region: CASSLGGGETQYF. CDR3 nucleotides: TGCGCCAGCAGCTTGGGTGGAGGAGAGACCCAGTACTTC.

This chain joins TRBV24-1 and TRBJ1-1; 7 nucleotides align to TRBD1. The ends lost 5 bases at V and 8 bases at J; junction bases unmatched: 7. The CDR3 is 13 amino acids. The germline gives CDR1 KGHDR, CDR2 SFDVKD. The CDR3 DNA reads TGTGCCACCAGTGGAGAGGGGGCCGCGGAAGCTTTCTTT. Translated: CATSGEGAAEAFF.

This chain links TRBV6-2 or TRBV6-3 with TRBJ2-5; TRBD2 is a possible D gene (6 bases). Germline CDR1 is MNHEY and CDR2 is SVGEGT. The CDR3 sequence is 14 residues long. Trimming removed 6 bases at V and 4 bases at J, with 15 bases between. CDR3 nucleotide sequence: TGTGCCAGCAGCACATCGACTAGATCAGAGACCCAGTACTTC. Protein product: CASSTSTRSETQYF.

This clone is medium-sized within its sample. The J gene is TRBJ2-2, the V gene TRBV4-3; no firm D call. The CDR3 is 16 residues long. In germline, CDR1 is LGHNA, CDR2 YSLEER. V gave up 0 bases and J gave up 1 base, with 9 bases separating them. CDR3 DNA sequence: TGCGCCAGCAGCCAAGAATTCAGGCAGAACACCGGGGAGCTGTTTTTT. Encoded protein: CASSQEFRQNTGELFF.

This rearrangement joins TRBV7-9 to TRBJ2-2; 7 nucleotides match TRBD1. This CDR3 is 15 amino acids long. After removal of 6 bases from V and 6 bases from J, the junction contained 10 bases not matched to a gene. CDR1 is SEHNR and CDR2 is FQNEAQ in the germline V gene (reference sequence). The CDR3 DNA sequence: TGTGCCAGCAGATTAAACAGGGGTGCTGCCGGGGAGCTGTTTTTT. Translating it yields CASRLNRGAAGELFF.

V gene TRBV5-4 combines with J gene TRBJ2-5; the D is unclear. V shed 1 base and J shed 3 bases, with 4 bases lying between them. There are 12 residues in the CDR3. Per germline, CDR1 SGHNT and CDR2 YYREEE (reference sequence). The CDR3 reads CASSLLKETQYF. The DNA of the CDR3 is TGTGCCAGCAGCTTGTTAAAAGAGACCCAGTACTTC.

V gene TRBV29-1 combines with J gene TRBJ2-2, with a weak D call TRBD1 (6 bases). V lost 8 bases, J lost 4 bases, and 11 bases lay in between. The CDR3 runs to 12 residues. Looked up from germline, CDR1 is SQVTM and CDR2 is ANQGSEA. CDR3 in amino acids: CSSLGATGELFF. The CDR3 nucleotides are TGCAGCTCGCTGGGGGCCACCGGGGAGCTGTTTTTT.

V and J are TRBV6-6 and TRBJ1-5, with TRBD1 matching 8 bases. The CDR3 is 14 amino acids. Trimming at V came to 6 bases and at J to 2 bases, leaving 3 bases not matched to a gene. Germline V gene data show CDR1 as MNHNY and CDR2 as SVGAGI (reference sequence). The CDR3 spells CASRETGGNQPQHF. Written as DNA, the CDR3 is TGTGCCAGCAGGGAGACAGGGGGCAATCAGCCCCAGCATTTT.